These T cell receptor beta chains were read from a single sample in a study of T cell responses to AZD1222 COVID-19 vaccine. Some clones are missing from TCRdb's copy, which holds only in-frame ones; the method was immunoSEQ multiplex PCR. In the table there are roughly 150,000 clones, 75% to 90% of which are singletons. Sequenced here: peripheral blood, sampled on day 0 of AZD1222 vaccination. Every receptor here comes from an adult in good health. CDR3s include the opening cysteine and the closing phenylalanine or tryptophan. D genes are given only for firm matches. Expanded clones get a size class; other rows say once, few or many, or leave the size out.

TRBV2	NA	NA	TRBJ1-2	TGTGCCAGCAGAGACACCGGGGTGGGGGGCTACACCTTC	CASRDTGVGGYTF
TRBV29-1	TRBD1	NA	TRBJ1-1	TGCAGCGCTCCGGGACAGCCGAACGCTGAAGCTTTCTTT	CSAPGQPNAEAFF
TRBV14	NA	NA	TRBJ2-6	TGTGCCAGCAGCCAACTCGGGGCTGGGGCCAACGTCCTGACTTTC	CASSQLGAGANVLTF
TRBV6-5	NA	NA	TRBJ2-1	TGTGCCAGCTTACCACCCGGGAGATACCATGAGCAGTTCTTC	CASLPPGRYHEQFF
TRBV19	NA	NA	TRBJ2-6	TGTGCCAGTAGAGCGGTGACTGGGGCCAACGTCCTGACTTTC	CASRAVTGANVLTF
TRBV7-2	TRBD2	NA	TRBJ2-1	TGTGCCAGCAGCCCGGTTGTGCGGACTAGCCCCGACAATGAGCAGTTCTTC	CASSPVVRTSPDNEQFF
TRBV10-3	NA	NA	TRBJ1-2	TGTGCCATCAGTGAGGATGGGATCAGTTATCGTCCTGCCCATGGCTACACCTTC	CAISEDGISYRPAHGYTF
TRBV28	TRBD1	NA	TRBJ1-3	TGTGCCAGCAGTTTATGGGGACAGGGAAACGGAAACACCATATATTTT	CASSLWGQGNGNTIYF
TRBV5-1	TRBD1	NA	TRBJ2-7	TGCGCCAGCAGCGGGGGACAGGGCTCCTACGAGCAGTACTTC	CASSGGQGSYEQYF
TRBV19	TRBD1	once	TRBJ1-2	TGTGCCAGTAGTTCCCGCGGGACAGGGGGCCAGCGCGGCTATGGCTACACCTTC	CASSSRGTGGQRGYGYTF
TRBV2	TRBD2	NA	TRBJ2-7	TGTGCCAGCCGGGGGGGACTAGCGGAACCCGAGCAGTACTTC	CASRGGLAEPEQYF
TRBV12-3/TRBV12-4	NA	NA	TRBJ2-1	TGTGCCAGCAGTCCGAACCGTATCAATGAGCAGTTCTTC	CASSPNRINEQFF
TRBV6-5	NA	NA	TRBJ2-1	TGTGCCAGCGGACCGAGCTCCTACAATGAGCAGTTCTTC	CASGPSSYNEQFF
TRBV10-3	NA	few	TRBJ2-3	TGTGCCATCAGTGAGGGGGGACTGCGCACAGATACGCAGTATTTT	CAISEGGLRTDTQYF
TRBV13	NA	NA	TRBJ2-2	TGTGCCAGCAGCACAACCACCGGGGAGCTGTTTTTT	CASSTTTGELFF
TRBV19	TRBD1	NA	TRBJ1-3	TGTGCCAGTAGTGGATCAACAGGGGCCTCCTCTGGAAACACCATATATTTT	CASSGSTGASSGNTIYF
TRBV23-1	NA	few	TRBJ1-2	TGCGCCAGCAGTCGTGCTTACAGGGAATTCGGGAATGGCTACACCTTC	CASSRAYREFGNGYTF
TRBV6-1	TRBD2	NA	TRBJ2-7	TGTGCCAGCAGTTTTAGCGGGAGAGGGTACGAGCAGTACTTC	CASSFSGRGYEQYF
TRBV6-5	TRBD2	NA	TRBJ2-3	TGTGCCACCTTTCGATATAGCGGGAGCTCAGATACGCAGTATTTT	CATFRYSGSSDTQYF
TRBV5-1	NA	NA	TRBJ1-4	TGCGCCAGCAGCTTGAGGGGTGACACAACTAATGAAAAACTGTTTTTT	CASSLRGDTTNEKLFF
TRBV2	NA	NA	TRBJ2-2	TGTGCCAGCAGCCGACTCCCCACCGGGGAGCTGTTTTTT	CASSRLPTGELFF
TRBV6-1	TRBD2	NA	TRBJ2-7	TGTGCCAGCAGTGAGCAACTAGCGGGAAGTTACGAGCAGTACTTC	CASSEQLAGSYEQYF
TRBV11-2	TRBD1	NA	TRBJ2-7	TGTGCCAGCAGCTTCCTGACAGGGTCTATCGAGCAGTACTTC	CASSFLTGSIEQYF
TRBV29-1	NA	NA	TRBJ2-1	TGCAGCGTTGTGAGGGAGTCCTACAATGAGCAGTTCTTC	CSVVRESYNEQFF
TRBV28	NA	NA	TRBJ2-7	TGTGCCAGCAGTTTACAGCCCTCCTACGAGCAGTACTTC	CASSLQPSYEQYF
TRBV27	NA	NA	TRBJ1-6	TGTGCCAGCAGTTTTGCCAGGGGTGATTCACCCCTCCACTTT	CASSFARGDSPLHF
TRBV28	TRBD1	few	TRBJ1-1	TGTGCCAGCAGCTTGCCCAGGACAGGCCAAACATGGACTGAAGCTTTCTTT	CASSLPRTGQTWTEAFF
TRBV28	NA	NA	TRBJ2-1	TGTGCCAGCAGTTTGACTTTCAGCTCCTACAATGAGCAGTTCTTC	CASSLTFSSYNEQFF
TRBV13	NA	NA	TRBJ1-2	TGTGCCAGCAGCCCCCAGCAGGGAAACTATGGCTACACCTTC	CASSPQQGNYGYTF
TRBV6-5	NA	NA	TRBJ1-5	TGTGCCAGCAGCCGCGGACAGTATAGCAATCAGCCCCAGCATTTT	CASSRGQYSNQPQHF
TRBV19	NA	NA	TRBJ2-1	TGTGCCAGTAGTATAGACGCGGTAGCCTACAATGAGCAGTTCTTC	CASSIDAVAYNEQFF
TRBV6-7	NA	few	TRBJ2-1	TGTGCCAGCAGTTGGCCGAACCAGGGCAGGGGCTCCTACAATGAGCAGTTCTTC	CASSWPNQGRGSYNEQFF
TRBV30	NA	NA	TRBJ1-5	TGTGCCTGGTCTACAGCAAGTCGCAATCAGCCCCAGCATTTT	CAWSTASRNQPQHF
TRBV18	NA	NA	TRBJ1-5	TGTGCCAGCTCACCACGGTATGGAAGCAATCAGCCCCAGCATTTT	CASSPRYGSNQPQHF
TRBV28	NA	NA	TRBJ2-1	TGTGCCAGCAGCCCCGCGCGCAGGGTCTACAATGAGCAGTTCTTC	CASSPARRVYNEQFF
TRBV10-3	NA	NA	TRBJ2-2	TGTGCCATCAGTGACTCGATTGGGGGCATGTTCACCGGGGAGCTGTTTTTT	CAISDSIGGMFTGELFF
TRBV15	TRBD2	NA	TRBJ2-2	TGTGCCACCAGCAGAGGAGGGATAGGGACTAGCCTGAACACCGGGGAGCTGTTTTTT	CATSRGGIGTSLNTGELFF
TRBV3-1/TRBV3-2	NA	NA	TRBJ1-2	TGTGCCAGCAGCCAAGATCCACAGGGTGCGAGGGTCTTCTATGGCTACACCTTC	CASSQDPQGARVFYGYTF
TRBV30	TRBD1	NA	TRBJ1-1	TGTGCCTGGGGACCAGGGGGAGCTTTCTTT	CAWGPGGAFF
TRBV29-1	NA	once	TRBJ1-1	TGCAGCACCGCCACCTACATAGAAGCTTTCTTT	CSTATYIEAFF
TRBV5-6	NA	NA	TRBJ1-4	TGTGCCAGCAGCTTTTCGGTAGGGGGAAAACTGTTTTTT	CASSFSVGGKLFF
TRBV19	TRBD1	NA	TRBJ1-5	TGTGCCAGTAGTATCGCCAGGGGGTTTATACAGCCCCAGCATTTT	CASSIARGFIQPQHF
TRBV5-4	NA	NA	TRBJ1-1	TGTGCCAGCAGCTGGAGGGGGACTAGGCGTGGCACTGAAGCTTTCTTT	CASSWRGTRRGTEAFF
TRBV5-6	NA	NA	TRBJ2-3	TGTGCCAGCAGCTTGATCGGGAAACTAGCTGGCACGCAGTATTTT	CASSLIGKLAGTQYF
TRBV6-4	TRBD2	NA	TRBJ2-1	TGTGCCAGCAGTGACTCGAGGGGACTAGCGGGAGTAAATGAGCAGTTCTTC	CASSDSRGLAGVNEQFF
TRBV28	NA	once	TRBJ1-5	TGTGCCAGCAGTTTTTCCGAGGTCGGGCAGCCCCAGCATTTT	CASSFSEVGQPQHF
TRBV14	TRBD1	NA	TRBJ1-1	TGTGCCAGCAGCCAACGCCAGGGGGCTGGGACTGAAGCTTTCTTT	CASSQRQGAGTEAFF
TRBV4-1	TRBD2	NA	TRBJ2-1	TGCGCCAGCAGCCAATGGGGCGGGACTAGCGGGCGAAACAATGAGCAGTTCTTC	CASSQWGGTSGRNNEQFF
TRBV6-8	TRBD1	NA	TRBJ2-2	TGTGCCAGCAGTTACGGGGACAGGGCCGACACCGGGGAGCTGTTTTTT	CASSYGDRADTGELFF
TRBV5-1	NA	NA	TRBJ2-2	TGCGCCAGCGCCTCTGATCCGAGGTCCGGGGAGCTGTTTTTT	CASASDPRSGELFF
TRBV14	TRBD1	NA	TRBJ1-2	TGTGCCAGCAGGCGGACAGGGTATGGCTACACCTTC	CASRRTGYGYTF
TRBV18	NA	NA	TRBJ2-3	TGTGCCAGCTCACCCCAAAGGGGGGATACGCAGTATTTT	CASSPQRGDTQYF